The subject of this entry is one T cell receptor beta chain. Authors' analysis steps: Amplification of reference gene primers provided the estimated nucleated cell counts. Using immunoSEQ multiplex PCR, the repertoire was profiled, and TCRdb retains in-frame clones only, with some absent. From that table come the V and J calls and clone size; the DNA was used to work out D and trimming. Altogether over 450,000 clones are present, 85% to 90% being singletons, with the ten largest covering about 8%. There are 13 residues in the CDR3. Germline V gene data show CDR1 as GTSNPN and CDR2 as SVGIG (reference sequence). With 2 bases removed from V and 8 bases from J, the gap between germline ends came to 15 bases. This entry belongs to a study of blood T cell repertoires in COVID-19.

This TCR derives from a woman between 50 and 59 years old with COVID-19, enrolled during active disease. The chain has TRBV30 and TRBJ1-2; D is perhaps TRBD1 (5 bases). Input material: peripheral blood. The CDR3 bases are TGTGCCTGGAGTTACGCCCAGGGAACCGGCTACACCTTC. This gives the protein CAWSYAQGTGYTF.